The rows below give T cell receptor beta chains drawn from one sample of a study of cytotoxic CD8 clonotypes in ibrutinib-treated CLL. The protocol was immunoSEQ multiplex PCR, while the TCRdb copy is restricted to in-frame clones and leaves out a portion. The profile shows approximately 190,000 clones, roughly 77% of them singletons. The starting material was PBMCs, obtained after 12 months of ibrutinib treatment. These receptors all stem from a human donor with chronic lymphocytic leukemia. Both conserved end residues are part of each CDR3. The D gene is left open where the match is weak. Clone size appears in some rows only: once, few, many, or a class for an expanded clone.

v_gene	abundance	j_gene	d_gene	CDR3aa	CDR3nt
TRBV30	NA	TRBJ1-1	NA	CAWSWGERVPLTEAFF	TGTGCCTGGAGTTGGGGGGAAAGAGTTCCCCTCACTGAAGCTTTCTTT
TRBV10-3	NA	TRBJ2-7	NA	CAISGNYEQYF	TGTGCCATCAGTGGTAACTACGAGCAGTACTTC
TRBV19	NA	TRBJ2-5	NA	CASSPSGVGETQYF	TGTGCCAGTAGTCCCTCGGGAGTAGGGGAGACCCAGTACTTC
TRBV19	NA	TRBJ2-4	TRBD2	CASSIREGTAKNIQYF	TGTGCCAGTAGTATTAGGGAGGGGACAGCCAAAAACATTCAGTACTTC
TRBV6-6	NA	TRBJ1-1	NA	CASSYGENTEAFF	TGTGCCAGCAGTTACGGGGAGAACACTGAAGCTTTCTTT
TRBV12-5	NA	TRBJ2-1	TRBD1	CASGPGTGISNEQFF	TGTGCTAGTGGTCCGGGGACAGGCATTAGCAATGAGCAGTTCTTC
TRBV28	NA	TRBJ1-4	NA	CASSSGGSTNEKLFF	TGTGCCAGCAGTTCCGGAGGGTCAACTAATGAAAAACTGTTTTTT
TRBV5-1	NA	TRBJ2-7	NA	CASYRGPSSYEQYF	TGCGCCAGCTACCGCGGGCCGAGCTCCTACGAGCAGTACTTC
TRBV2	once	TRBJ2-7	TRBD1	CASTWDRGYYEQYF	TGTGCCAGCACTTGGGACAGGGGCTACTACGAGCAGTACTTC
TRBV27	few	TRBJ1-2	NA	CASSPFRGVYGYTF	TGTGCCAGCTCCCCGTTCAGGGGCGTCTATGGCTACACCTTC
TRBV7-3	NA	TRBJ2-3	TRBD2	CASSPGGASGADTQYF	TGTGCCAGCAGCCCCGGGGGGGCTAGCGGGGCCGATACGCAGTATTTT
TRBV9	NA	TRBJ1-2	NA	CASSVASNYGYTF	TGTGCCAGCAGCGTAGCGTCTAACTATGGCTACACCTTC
TRBV27	NA	TRBJ1-2	TRBD1	CASRSPGQGRSNYGYTF	TGTGCCAGCAGAAGCCCGGGACAGGGTCGTTCGAACTATGGCTACACCTTC
TRBV6-5	NA	TRBJ2-1	NA	CASSYRAQYNEQFF	TGTGCCAGCAGTTACCGGGCTCAATACAATGAGCAGTTCTTC
TRBV18	NA	TRBJ1-1	TRBD1	CASSPQGERTEAFF	TGTGCCAGCTCACCTCAGGGGGAGAGGACTGAAGCTTTCTTT
TRBV18	NA	TRBJ1-1	NA	CASSPQGLNTEAFF	TGTGCCAGCTCACCCCAGGGCTTGAACACTGAAGCTTTCTTT
TRBV7-9	NA	TRBJ1-3	TRBD1	CASSRADRGSGNTIYF	TGTGCCAGCAGCCGGGCCGACAGGGGCTCTGGAAACACCATATATTTT
TRBV6-5	few	TRBJ1-2	NA	CASSREGYGYTF	TGTGCCAGCAGCCGTGAGGGGTATGGCTACACCTTC
TRBV12-5	NA	TRBJ2-3	NA	CASGTYDSTDTQYF	TGTGCTAGTGGCACCTACGACAGCACAGATACGCAGTATTTT
TRBV5-6	NA	TRBJ2-4	TRBD1	CASSWGQGARIQYF	TGTGCCAGCAGCTGGGGACAGGGGGCACGAATTCAGTACTTC
TRBV19	once	TRBJ2-6	NA	CASRGQLGYSGANVLTF	TGTGCCAGTAGGGGACAACTTGGGTACTCTGGGGCCAACGTCCTGACTTTC
TRBV7-2	many	TRBJ1-5	NA	CASSLARTGSQPQHF	TGTGCCAGCAGCTTAGCCCGGACGGGATCTCAGCCCCAGCATTTT
TRBV6-1	once	TRBJ2-1	NA	CASSEAGGYYNEQFF	TGTGCCAGCAGTGAAGCGGGGGGTTACTACAATGAGCAGTTCTTC
TRBV5-1	NA	TRBJ2-6	NA	CASSHRELTGANVLTF	TGCGCCAGCAGCCACAGGGAGCTGACTGGGGCCAACGTCCTGACTTTC
TRBV19	few	TRBJ1-1	NA	CASSLYPGETEAFF	TGTGCCAGTAGTTTGTACCCAGGGGAAACTGAAGCTTTCTTT
TRBV9	NA	TRBJ2-6	NA	CASSVTLGGANVLTF	TGTGCCAGCAGCGTTACTTTAGGTGGGGCCAACGTCCTGACTTTC
TRBV28	NA	TRBJ1-2	TRBD1	CASRPPGQGNYGYTF	TGTGCCAGCAGACCACCGGGACAGGGGAACTATGGCTACACCTTC
TRBV18	NA	TRBJ1-1	NA	CASSPSGHSEAFF	TGTGCCAGCTCACCAAGCGGACACTCTGAAGCTTTCTTT
TRBV30	few	TRBJ1-1	NA	CAWDKNTEAFF	TGTGCCTGGGACAAGAACACTGAAGCTTTCTTT
TRBV27	NA	TRBJ2-7	NA	CASSSALSYEQYF	TGTGCCAGCAGTTCGGCCCTCTCCTACGAGCAGTACTTC
TRBV9	once	TRBJ2-3	NA	CASSVGGAGTDTQYF	TGTGCCAGCAGCGTAGGAGGGGCGGGCACAGATACGCAGTATTTT
TRBV30	NA	TRBJ2-7	NA	CAWSASWAAHEQYF	TGTGCCTGGAGTGCCTCCTGGGCTGCGCACGAGCAGTACTTC
TRBV5-1	once	TRBJ2-7	NA	CASSLTGKVEDYF	TGCGCCAGCAGCCTAACCGGGAAAGTGGAAGATTACTTC
TRBV21-1	few	TRBJ2-3	NA	CASSKERGPDTQYF	TGTGCCAGCAGCAAAGAGAGAGGGCCGGATACGCAGTATTTT
TRBV29-1	few	TRBJ2-7	TRBD1	CSVPGQFDSYEQYF	TGCAGCGTTCCGGGACAGTTCGATTCCTACGAGCAGTACTTC
TRBV5-1	NA	TRBJ2-7	NA	CASSLGGHSSYEQYF	TGCGCCAGCAGCTTGGGGGGACATTCGTCCTACGAGCAGTACTTC
TRBV4-1	NA	TRBJ1-5	NA	CASSHASNQPRHF	TGCGCCAGCAGCCATGCCTCCAATCAGCCCCGCCATTTT
TRBV4-3	few	TRBJ2-2	NA	CASSQDRITGELFF	TGCGCCAGCAGCCAAGACAGGATAACCGGGGAGCTGTTTTTT
TRBV30	NA	TRBJ1-6	NA	CAWRRVSSYNSPLHF	TGTGCCTGGAGAAGAGTCAGCTCCTATAATTCACCCCTCCACTTT
TRBV9	once	TRBJ1-1	NA	CASSELRGGAFF	TGTGCCAGCAGCGAGCTCCGGGGGGGAGCTTTCTTT
TRBV6-5	few	TRBJ1-1	NA	CASSLQVSSEAFF	TGTGCCAGCAGTCTACAGGTTTCTTCTGAAGCTTTCTTT
TRBV4-3	NA	TRBJ2-3	TRBD2	CASSQGAGLAGGRDTQYF	TGCGCCAGCAGCCAAGGCGCGGGACTAGCGGGAGGGAGAGATACGCAGTATTTT